This T cell receptor (beta chain) was captured by sequencing in a study of shared clonotypes between healthy human individuals (dated by TCRdb to the early 2020s). A note on the overall study: The cohort included a few men and a couple of women between 18 and 49 years of age. The study deeply sequenced blood TCR repertoires of about five healthy adults to estimate repertoire size and the extent of clonotype sharing between individuals. To increase sequencing depth and limit assay-specific biases, TCR repertoire library preparation and sequencing were carried out by different laboratories using diverse techniques. Between about 0.8 and 8.9 billion PBMCs per donor were obtained by leukapheresis. The investigation overall reported the following: Pairwise subsampling indicated that sequencing depth was expected to affect the degree of clonotype sharing among donors. Because the study included a small number of donors, the genetic and exposure-history diversity represented was limited. Sampling was limited to blood, and TCR repertoires in tissue likely differ from TCR repertoires in blood.

The donors were healthy, HIV-negative adults who had no recently reported acute infections or vaccinations. All donors were Caucasian adults living in Nashville, Tennessee, USA. For unsorted samples, 80 million to 100 million PBMCs were counted, and genomic DNA was extracted using the QIAamp DNA Blood Mini kit. Blood was collected by leukapheresis, and PBMCs were isolated by Ficoll-Histopaque density gradient centrifugation and then cryopreserved in liquid nitrogen vapor phase. For this clone: Its target antigen remains unknown. It has no much larger one-base neighbor in the sample; base qualities were not kept.

TCR CDR3 regions were amplified from genomic DNA by multiplex PCR using the deep immunoSEQ assay. Genomic DNA extracted from each cell subset was distributed evenly over all wells of several immunoSEQ 96-well plates, and each plate served as one replicate. For unsorted PBMC, roughly 330 ng genomic DNA, equal to approximately 30,000 T cell genomes, was loaded into each replicate PCR. Ten immunoSEQ deep assay plates were used to sequence the unsorted PBMC genomic DNA. Purified libraries were measured with a Qubit 3.0 fluorometer, size-checked on a Bioanalyzer 2100, and measured again with the KAPA Library Quantification kit. Each immunoSEQ 96-well plate was sequenced on its own single-read 150-cycle Illumina NextSeq 550 flow cell. As for how the authors treated the data: Because only junctional sequences without quality scores were contained in the immunoSEQ output, filtering matching that applied to full-length reads could not be performed. To assign V/J genes and CDR3, sequences were annotated against IMGT germline references using PyIR, a Python wrapper for IgBLAST v1.9. Any read was removed if the V/J assignment was weak (E-value above 1e-6), the CDR3 was missing, or the read contained stop codons, out-of-frame junctions, or ambiguous translated residues. V3J clonotypes were defined as sequences sharing the same inferred V gene, J gene, and CDR3 amino acid sequence. Percentage overlap between repertoires was calculated by dividing the number of shared unique clonotypes by the size of the smaller repertoire. RTK rarefaction, the Chao1 estimator, and Recon v2.1 estimates of unobserved clonotypes were used to assess repertoire richness. As stored in TCRdb, this immuneACCESS dataset retains in-frame rearrangements with V and J assigned. A fraction of the clones does not appear; measured against another copy, unresolved V genes explain less than half of the discrepancy, and the remainder lacks a known reason. Clonal size and the V and J genes are those of that table, whereas D and trimming came from the DNA. Counted in this sample were some 490,000 clones; over 75% of them appeared once. The leading ten clones occupy roughly 13% of the sample.

V sheds 10 bases and J sheds 4 bases, leaving 17 bases between their ends. Including cysteine and phenylalanine, the CDR3 has 14 amino acids. The sequence is cut down to CDR3 DNA, 42 bases in frame from base 1. CDR1 MDHEN and CDR2 SYDVKM are derived from the germline V gene. Material: PBMCs. The V and J genes are TRBV28 and TRBJ1-5, with TRBD1 perhaps the D gene, on 5 matching bases. The clonotype originates from a woman between 40 and 55 years old in good health. Some clones in this sample may be carry-over from other donors' samples. The DNA reads TGTGCCACCTCAGGGACTGGGTGGAATCAGCCCCAGCATTTT. It translates to CATSGTGWNQPQHF. With the portions outside the CDR3 filled from the reference TRBV28 and TRBJ1-5 genes, the complete variable region becomes DVKVTQSSRYLVKRTGEKVFLECVQDMDHENMFWYRQDPGLGLRLIYFSYDVKMKEKGDIPEGYSVSREKKERFSLILESASTNQTSMYLCATSGTGWNQPQHFGDGTRLSIL.